This T cell receptor beta chain came from a study of identical twins. Each donor was a healthy Caucasian. Via MiXCR, TCRdb re-called the 5' RACE reads, giving one row per CDR3 protein. Of 1,800,000 or so distinct CDR3 sequences listed, around 29% are singletons. This CDR3 is 15 amino acids long. CDR1 is WSHSY and CDR2 is SAAADI in the germline V gene. Trimming took 8 bases from V and 2 from J, leaving 17 bases between them. This clonotype was counted a few times. The receptor was derived from a newborn girl in good health. Sequencing was done on a sample of cord blood. The chain combines TRBV10-2 with TRBJ2-3, with D maybe TRBD2 (7 bases). CDR3 residues: CASSGGRFITDTQYF. The CDR3 DNA reads as TGCGCCAGCTCGGGGGGCAGATTTATCACAGATACGCAGTATTTT.